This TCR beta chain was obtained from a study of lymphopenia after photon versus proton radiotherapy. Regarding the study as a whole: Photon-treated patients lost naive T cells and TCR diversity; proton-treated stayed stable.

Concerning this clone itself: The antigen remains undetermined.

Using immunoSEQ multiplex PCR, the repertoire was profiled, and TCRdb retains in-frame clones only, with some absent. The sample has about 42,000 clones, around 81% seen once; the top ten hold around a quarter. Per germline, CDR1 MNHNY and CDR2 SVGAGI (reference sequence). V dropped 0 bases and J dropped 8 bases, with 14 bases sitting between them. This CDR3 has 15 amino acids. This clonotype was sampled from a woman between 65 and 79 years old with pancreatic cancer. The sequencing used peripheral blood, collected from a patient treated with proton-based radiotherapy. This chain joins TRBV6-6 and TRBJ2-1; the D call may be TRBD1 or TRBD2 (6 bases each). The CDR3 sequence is CASSYSGGGDYEQFF. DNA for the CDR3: TGTGCCAGCAGTTACTCAGGGGGTGGGGACTATGAGCAGTTCTTC.